The 16 T cell receptor beta chains in this list originate from one sample, sequenced in a study of T cell responses to AZD1222 COVID-19 vaccine. The method was immunoSEQ multiplex PCR; TCRdb's version includes in-frame clones alone and lacks a portion of them. There are about 150,000 clones in the sample; 85% to 95% occur only once, and about 1.3% lies in the top ten. The source was peripheral blood, collected on day 0 of AZD1222 vaccination. These receptors all stem from an adult in good health.

The chain employs TRBV4-1 and TRBJ1-1; 8 nucleotides align to TRBD1. CDR1 and CDR2 from the germline V gene are MGHRA and YSYEKL. The CDR3 length is 15 residues. Unmatched junction bases numbered 7, after V lost 1 base and J lost 6 bases. The CDR3 reads CASSQVNRGVPEAFF. The CDR3, as DNA: TGCGCCAGCAGCCAAGTTAACAGGGGGGTACCTGAAGCTTTCTTT.

V usage is TRBV7-9 and J usage is TRBJ2-1; TRBD2 matches at 12 bases. V shed 1 base, J shed 7 bases, and the junction held 11 bases outside the gene matches. CDR3 size: 18 residues. Germline lookup yields CDR1 SEHNR and CDR2 FQNEAQ (reference sequence). CDR3: CASSLDLLAGGLWNEQFF. The CDR3 nucleotides are TGTGCCAGCAGCTTAGACTTGCTAGCGGGAGGGCTTTGGAATGAGCAGTTCTTC.

This rearrangement joins TRBV10-3 to TRBJ2-6; 7 bases map to TRBD2. CDR3 length: 16 residues. V trimming: 2 bases; J trimming: 2 bases; junction bases outside the gene matches: 3. Germline values: CDR1 ENHRY, CDR2 SYGVKD. CDR3 in amino acids: CAISERAGAGANVLTF. The CDR3 DNA reads as TGTGCCATCAGTGAGAGGGCGGGGGCTGGGGCCAACGTCCTGACTTTC.

Here the CDR3 reads CASSQDPVNSGSWFNEQFF. In DNA form, the CDR3 reads TGTGCCAGCAGCCAAGATCCCGTTAACAGCGGGAGTTGGTTCAATGAGCAGTTCTTC. The V and J genes are TRBV4-2 and TRBJ2-1; 8 nucleotides align to TRBD2. CDR3 length: 19 residues. V lost 0 bases to trimming and J lost 6 bases; unmatched junction nucleotides: 16. In germline, CDR1 is LGHNA, CDR2 YNFKEQ.

The chain is built from TRBV2 and TRBJ1-5; D gene unclear. Trimming stripped 4 bases from V and 7 bases from J, with 8 bases between. The germline V gene encodes CDR1 SNHLY and CDR2 FYNNEI. CDR3 length: 12 residues. The CDR3 bases are TGTGCCAGCAGTGTGGGGTCCCAGCCCCAGCATTTT. It encodes CASSVGSQPQHF.

The chain has TRBV2 and TRBJ2-7, with 7 bases aligning to TRBD1. The CDR3 length is 14 residues. Germline V gene sequence: CDR1 SNHLY, CDR2 FYNNEI. V dropped 6 bases and J dropped 3; count of bases not matched to a gene: 8. In nucleotides, the CDR3 is TGTGCCAGCAGGACCGACAGGGTACGCTACGAGCAGTACGTC. Residues: CASRTDRVRYEQYV.

V usage is TRBV7-9 and J usage is TRBJ1-1; a possible D gene is TRBD1 (5 bases). The CDR3 spans 13 residues. The germline V and J ends were trimmed by 6 bases and 6 bases, with 14 bases remaining between them. Germline lookup yields CDR1 SEHNR and CDR2 FQNEAQ (reference sequence). The CDR3 protein is CASRVDRISEAFF. As DNA, the CDR3 is TGTGCCAGCAGGGTAGACAGAATCTCTGAAGCTTTCTTT.

This CDR3 is CASSFSRAYEQYV. In nucleotides, the CDR3 is TGTGCCAGCAGTTTCAGCCGAGCCTACGAGCAGTACGTC. The chain is built from TRBV28 and TRBJ2-7; D is uncertain. Germline V gives CDR1 MDHEN, CDR2 SYDVKM. This CDR3 spans 13 amino acids. Trimming removed 3 bases at V and 2 bases at J, with 8 bases between.

This chain connects TRBV9 to TRBJ2-2; D possibly matches TRBD1 or TRBD2 (5 bases each). Trimming took off 8 bases at V and 1 base at J, with 12 bases between the two ends. This CDR3 region has 14 residues. Per germline, CDR1 SGDLS and CDR2 YYNGEE. The CDR3 loop reads CASAGALNTGELFF. DNA for the CDR3: TGTGCCAGTGCCGGGGCCCTGAACACCGGGGAGCTGTTTTTT.

The chain carries TRBV18 and TRBJ2-3; weak D call: TRBD2 (5 bases). The CDR3 sequence is 15 residues long. Trimming shortened V by 6 bases and J by 1 base, and 14 bases separated the two germline ends. The germline gives CDR1 KGHSH, CDR2 LQKENI. The DNA of the CDR3 is TGTGCCAGCTCCCCCCAGGTGAGGGGCACAGATACGCAGTATTTT. Encoded protein: CASSPQVRGTDTQYF.

The chain carries TRBV2 and TRBJ1-6, with 10 bases identical to TRBD1. The CDR3 is 14 residues long. The junction had 6 bases not matched to a gene; V was cut back by 6 bases and J by 10 bases. From germline, CDR1 is SNHLY and CDR2 FYNNEI. CDR3 sequence reads: CASSTTGGLSPLHF. The DNA for the CDR3 is TGTGCCAGCAGCACGACAGGGGGCTTATCACCCCTCCACTTT.

The chain couples TRBV7-3 to TRBJ2-3, with a tentative D call TRBD2 (6 bases). This CDR3 comprises 15 residues. CDR1 and CDR2 (germline): SGHTA, FQGTGA. Trimming removed 5 bases at V and 4 bases at J, with 16 bases between. CDR3 residues: CASSPRDSISDTQYF. The CDR3 DNA reads as TGTGCCAGCAGCCCGCGGGACTCTATATCAGATACGCAGTATTTT.

This clone was recorded only once. The chain couples TRBV7-9 to TRBJ2-7, with D perhaps matching TRBD1 (5 bases). Between the trimmed V and J ends, which lost 5 bases and 0 bases, there was a span of 11 bases. Looked up from germline, CDR1 is SEHNR and CDR2 is FQNEAQ (reference sequence). The CDR3 is 14 residues long. CDR3 sequence reads: CASSGTGPSYEQYV. The CDR3 bases are TGTGCCAGCAGCGGAACAGGTCCCTCCTACGAGCAGTACGTC.

V gene TRBV29-1 combines with J gene TRBJ2-1; 16 bases align to TRBD2. The CDR3 extends over 18 amino acids. The J segment lost 3 bases and the V segment lost 2 bases, leaving 7 bases of the junction unmatched. CDR1 and CDR2 from the germline V gene are SQVTM and ANQGSEA. The CDR3: CSVENPGLAGGLYNEQFF. CDR3 nucleotides: TGCAGCGTTGAAAACCCGGGACTAGCGGGGGGGCTCTACAATGAGCAGTTCTTC.

The rearrangement links TRBV4-1 to TRBJ2-2, with 12 bases that match TRBD2. From germline, CDR1 is MGHRA and CDR2 YSYEKL. Losses at the gene ends were 0 bases for V and 5 bases for J; bases not matched to a gene: 10. The length of the CDR3 is 19 residues. The CDR3 sequence is CASSQESSGGAGSTGELFF. The DNA for the CDR3 is TGCGCCAGCAGCCAAGAATCTAGCGGGGGGGCTGGGAGTACCGGGGAGCTGTTTTTT.

The chain recombines TRBV19 with TRBJ1-2; 8 nucleotides line up with TRBD1. Losses at the gene ends were 5 bases for V and 6 bases for J; bases not matched to a gene: 8. The CDR3 length is 14 residues. Germline CDR1 and CDR2: LNHDA and SQIVND (reference sequence). DNA of the CDR3: TGTGCCAGTAGTCCCGGGGCAGGGGGCGATGGCTACACCTTC. It specifies CASSPGAGGDGYTF. The full variable domain, completed using reference TRBV19 and TRBJ1-2, is DGGITQSPKYLFRKEGQNVTLSCEQNLNHDAMYWYRQDPGQGLRLIYYSQIVNDFQKGDIAEGYSVSREKKESFPLTVTSAQKNPTAFYLCASSPGAGGDGYTFGSGTRLTVV.